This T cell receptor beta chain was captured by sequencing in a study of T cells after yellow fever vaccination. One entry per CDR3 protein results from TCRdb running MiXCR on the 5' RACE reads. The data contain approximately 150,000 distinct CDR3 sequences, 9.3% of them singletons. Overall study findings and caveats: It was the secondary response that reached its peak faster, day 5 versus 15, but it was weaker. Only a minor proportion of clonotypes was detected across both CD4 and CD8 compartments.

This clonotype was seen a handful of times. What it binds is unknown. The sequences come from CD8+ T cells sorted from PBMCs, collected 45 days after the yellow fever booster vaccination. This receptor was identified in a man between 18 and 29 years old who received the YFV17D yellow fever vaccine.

The CDR3 reads CATSSSEVPGELFF. Written as DNA, the CDR3 is TGTGCCACCAGCAGCAGTGAGGTTCCCGGGGAGCTGTTTTTT. This sequence joins TRBV15 and TRBJ2-2; D uncertain. CDR1 and CDR2 from the germline V gene are LNHNV and YYDKDF (reference sequence). Trimming took off 3 bases at V and 6 bases at J, with 11 bases between the two ends. The CDR3 extends over 14 amino acids.